The 32 T cell receptor beta chains presented below share a single source sample, sequenced in a study of CDR3 diversity in severe acne. TCRdb passed the PCR reads through MiXCR, listing each CDR3 protein once. The sample has more than 80,000 distinct CDR3 sequences, roughly 49% seen once. The sequencing input was blood. These receptors were collected from a male donor with severe acne vulgaris.

V and J are TRBV29-1 and TRBJ2-7; D not certain. Germline lookup yields CDR1 SQVTM and CDR2 ANQGSEA. The CDR3 consists of 14 residues. With 4 bases removed from V and 7 bases from J, the gap between germline ends came to 20 bases. The CDR3 coding sequence is TGCAGCGTTGTCGTTTGGACGGACGTTAGGGAGCAGTACTTC. Amino acids: CSVVVWTDVREQYF.

This clonotype was observed a single time. V usage is TRBV10-3 and J usage is TRBJ1-5; D gene unclear. Trimming took 10 bases from V and 1 from J, leaving 14 bases between them. Germline values: CDR1 ENHRY, CDR2 SYGVKD. The CDR3 is 14 residues long. The CDR3 DNA reads TGTGCCAGCAGCCCCGGATCGAGCAATCAGCCCCAGCATTTT. Translation: CASSPGSSNQPQHF.

DNA of the CDR3: TGCGCCAGCAGTGAGTCAGCTAGCGGGGTGGATACGCAGTATTTT. Translated: CASSESASGVDTQYF. The rearrangement joins TRBV10-1 to TRBJ2-3; 9 positions agree with TRBD2. With V trimmed by 0 bases and J by 6 bases, 4 bases remained unmatched. The CDR3 runs to 15 residues. CDR1 WNHNN and CDR2 SYGVQD come from the germline V gene (reference sequence).

This clonotype came up many times. This sequence joins TRBV4-2 and TRBJ1-5, with a tentative D call TRBD1 (6 bases). Germline V gene data show CDR1 as LGHNA and CDR2 as YNFKEQ. The CDR3 is 16 amino acids. Trimming took off 0 bases at V and 4 bases at J, with 13 bases between the two ends. CDR3 region: CASSQEGGQGNQPQHF. The CDR3 nucleotides are TGTGCCAGCAGCCAAGAGGGCGGTCAGGGGAATCAGCCCCAGCATTTT.

V is TRBV20-1 and J is TRBJ2-7; 12 positions match TRBD1. CDR1 is DFQATT, CDR2 SNEGSKA, per germline (reference sequence). This CDR3 spans 16 amino acids. V dropped 4 bases and J dropped 1; count of bases not matched to a gene: 8. The CDR3 sequence: CSATSTGQGASYEQYF. CDR3 sequence (DNA): TGCAGTGCTACCTCTACGGGACAGGGGGCTTCCTACGAGCAGTACTTC.

The rearrangement uses TRBV9 and TRBJ1-2; 10 positions agree with TRBD1. The germline V gene has CDR1 SGDLS and CDR2 YYNGEE. J was trimmed by 6 bases and V by 7 bases; bases with no gene match: 9. CDR3 length: 14 residues. This chain's CDR3 is CASPKTGGKDGYTF. CDR3 in DNA: TGTGCCAGCCCTAAGACAGGGGGCAAGGATGGCTACACCTTC. Full variable domain (outside the CDR3, taken from reference TRBV9 and TRBJ1-2): DSGVTQTPKHLITATGQRVTLRCSPRSGDLSVYWYQQSLDQGLQFLIQYYNGEERAKGNILERFSAQQFPDLHSELNLSSLELGDSALYFCASPKTGGKDGYTFGSGTRLTVV.

This clonotype has ten or more counts. This chain joins TRBV5-1 and TRBJ2-7; 8 nucleotides agree with TRBD1. The V and J ends lost 4 bases and 2 bases, in that order; junction bases with no gene match: 5. CDR1 SGHRS and CDR2 YFSETQ come from the germline V gene. CDR3 length: 14 amino acids. The CDR3 reads CASSHGQGTYEQYF. CDR3 in DNA: TGCGCCAGCAGCCACGGACAGGGAACCTACGAGCAGTACTTC.

The rearrangement uses TRBV15 and TRBJ1-5, with D unresolved. CDR1 is LNHNV, CDR2 YYDKDF, per germline (reference sequence). The CDR3 is 17 amino acids. The V and J ends lost 0 bases and 6 bases respectively, with 18 bases between them. CDR3 in DNA: TGTGCCACCAGCAGAGATCTAGCGATACCGGGCGCTCAGCCCCAGCATTTT. Encoded protein: CATSRDLAIPGAQPQHF.

V is TRBV10-3 and J is TRBJ2-7; 7 nucleotides align to TRBD2. The V gene's germline CDR1 is ENHRY and CDR2 SYGVKD. CDR3 size: 15 residues. V shed 4 bases, J shed 6 bases, and the junction held 12 bases outside the gene matches. The CDR3 is CAISGGGGISAEQYF. DNA for the CDR3: TGTGCCATCAGTGGGGGGGGGGGAATCTCAGCCGAGCAGTACTTC.

This clonotype was recorded at least ten times. CDR3 in amino acids: CASSTTSGQSTDTQYF. DNA of the CDR3: TGTGCCAGCAGCACAACTAGCGGGCAAAGCACAGATACGCAGTATTTT. The chain couples TRBV7-9 to TRBJ2-3; TRBD2 matches 9 bases. V was clipped by 5 bases and J by 0 bases; unmatched bases: 6. The germline CDR1 and CDR2 sequences are SEHNR and FQNEAQ (reference sequence). There are 16 residues in the CDR3.

This clonotype has a single count. The chain employs TRBV24-1 and TRBJ1-1; 7 nucleotides align to TRBD1. V gave up 6 bases and J gave up 5 bases; unmatched junction bases: 11. Germline V lookup: CDR1 KGHDR, CDR2 SFDVKD. The length of the CDR3 is 15 residues. The CDR3 reads CATSRLQGKETEAFF. The CDR3 nucleotides are TGTGCCACCAGTAGATTACAGGGGAAGGAGACTGAAGCTTTCTTT.

This clonotype was counted many times. The genes are TRBV29-1 and TRBJ2-1; TRBD1 or TRBD2 may be the D gene (5 bases each). Trimming removed 1 base from V and 10 bases from J, with 20 bases in between. The CDR3 length is 15 residues. CDR1 SQVTM and CDR2 ANQGSEA come from the germline V gene. The CDR3 protein is CSVEGGTAASREQFF. The CDR3 DNA follows: TGCAGCGTTGAAGGGGGGACCGCTGCATCGCGAGAGCAGTTCTTC.

Comment on this clonotype: This could be a read error, since a much larger clone is one nucleotide away. V and J are TRBV10-1 and TRBJ2-2; D may be TRBD1 (8 bases). With 4 bases removed from V and 5 bases from J, the gap between germline ends came to 17 bases. The germline V gene has CDR1 WNHNN and CDR2 SYGVQD (reference sequence). This CDR3 has 16 amino acids. This CDR3 reads CASSVPGGQETGELFF. For the CDR3, the DNA is TGCGCCAGCAGTGTCCCGGGGGGACAGGAGACCGGGGAGCTGTTTTTT.

This clonotype was detected only a few times. The J gene is TRBJ1-1, the V gene TRBV7-2; D remains unclear. In germline, CDR1 is SGHTA, CDR2 FQGNSA. V dropped 0 bases and J dropped 3 bases, with 11 bases sitting between them. The length of the CDR3 is 15 residues. The CDR3 DNA reads as TGTGCCAGCAGCTTAGCGGGGATAGCCTACACTGAAGCTTTCTTT. It is translated as CASSLAGIAYTEAFF.

This clonotype was seen only once. This chain connects TRBV9 to TRBJ2-2; D is perhaps TRBD1 (6 bases). Trimming took 4 bases from V and 3 from J, leaving 7 bases between them. The germline gives CDR1 SGDLS, CDR2 YYNGEE. This CDR3 is built from 13 residues. CDR3 sequence (DNA): TGTGCCAGCAGCCCAGGGGACACCGGGGAGCTGTTTTTT. Translation gives CASSPGDTGELFF. Looking up the rest from reference TRBV9 and TRBJ2-2 gives the full variable domain: DSGVTQTPKHLITATGQRVTLRCSPRSGDLSVYWYQQSLDQGLQFLIQYYNGEERAKGNILERFSAQQFPDLHSELNLSSLELGDSALYFCASSPGDTGELFFGEGSRLTVL.

V usage is TRBV27 and J usage is TRBJ2-7; 9 bases map to TRBD2. CDR1 is MNHEY and CDR2 is SMNVEV in the germline V gene (reference sequence). The CDR3 consists of 16 residues. V trimming: 6 bases; J trimming: 3 bases; junction bases outside the gene matches: 12. The CDR3 sequence is CASRVSGSPSDYEQYV. DNA of the CDR3: TGTGCCAGCAGGGTTAGCGGGAGTCCTTCAGACTACGAGCAGTACGTC.

Note on this clonotype: A much larger clone differs by one base, so this may be a read error. The chain couples TRBV19 to TRBJ2-3; TRBD1 might be the D (6 bases). TRBJ1-5 explains the end of the DNA better; the J call may be wrong. In germline, CDR1 is LNHDA, CDR2 SQIVND (reference sequence). The CDR3 extends over 15 amino acids. The CDR3 DNA sequence: TGTGCCAGTAGTATCAGGGGACTAGAGACAGATACGCAGCATTTT. Encoded protein: CASSIRGLETDTQHF.

The chain links TRBV7-9 to TRBJ1-1; D not certain. Germline values: CDR1 SEHNR, CDR2 FQNEAQ (reference sequence). V was cut by 5 bases and J by 0 bases, with 10 bases left in between. The CDR3 runs 14 residues. The CDR3 loop is CASSPGGMNTEAFF. CDR3 nucleotide sequence: TGTGCCAGCAGCCCCGGAGGCATGAACACTGAAGCTTTCTTT.

This clonotype was seen a handful of times. The V gene is TRBV6-4, the J gene TRBJ2-1; D ambiguous. The CDR3 extends over 16 amino acids. The V end lost 0 bases, the J end lost 2 bases, and 11 bases lay between the germline ends. The germline V gene encodes CDR1 MRHNA and CDR2 SNTAGT. CDR3 protein: CASSDSSPGTYNEQFF. The CDR3 bases are TGTGCCAGCAGTGACTCCTCCCCGGGCACCTACAATGAGCAGTTCTTC.

This clonotype has at least ten counts. The chain joins TRBV19 to TRBJ2-1; TRBD2 agrees at 11 bases. V dropped 2 bases and J dropped 4; count of bases not matched to a gene: 4. The CDR3 totals 16 residues. The germline CDR1 and CDR2 sequences are LNHDA and SQIVND (reference sequence). CDR3 amino acids: CASSILAGGDYNEQFF. CDR3 DNA: TGTGCCAGTAGTATATTAGCGGGAGGGGATTACAATGAGCAGTTCTTC.

The chain is built from TRBV19 and TRBJ2-7, with TRBD1 identical over 11 bases. This CDR3 has 15 amino acids. Trimming at V came to 1 base and at J to 6 bases, leaving 5 bases not matched to a gene. The germline CDR1 and CDR2 sequences are LNHDA and SQIVND (reference sequence). The DNA for the CDR3 is TGTGCCAGTAGTATAGGAAGGACAGGGGGCGCCGAGCAGTACTTC. Translating it yields CASSIGRTGGAEQYF.

This clonotype was seen many times. This chain joins TRBV6-4 and TRBJ1-1; no reliable D call. The CDR3 totals 12 residues. Germline V gives CDR1 MRHNA, CDR2 SNTAGT. V shed 6 bases and J shed 1 base, with 6 bases lying between them. The CDR3 bases are TGTGCCAGCAGAACGTCGAACACTGAAGCTTTCTTT. Translation: CASRTSNTEAFF.

About this clonotype itself: The junction departs from germline at one end; a sequencing error may be responsible. This chain uses TRBV7-3 with TRBJ1-6, with a weak D call TRBD1 (5 bases). CDR3 length equals 15 residues. From germline, CDR1 is SGHTA and CDR2 FQGTGA. CDR3 protein: CASSLTGGKASPFHF. Written as DNA, the CDR3 is TGTGCCAGCAGCTTAACTGGGGGGAAGGCTTCACCCTTCCACTTT.

Judged by abundance, this clonotype is medium-sized (0.01 to 0.1%). The chain employs TRBV10-2 and TRBJ1-2; 7 bases agree with TRBD1. The length of the CDR3 is 15 residues. The junction had 3 bases not matched to a gene; V was cut back by 0 bases and J by 2 bases. Germline V CDR1 and CDR2: WSHSY, SAAADI. The CDR3 sequence: CASSESTGKNYGYTF. The DNA of the CDR3 is TGCGCCAGCAGTGAGTCGACAGGGAAGAACTATGGCTACACCTTC.

The V call is TRBV5-8, the J call TRBJ2-1, with 9 bases lining up with TRBD2. The CDR3 length is 17 residues. The V gene end was trimmed by 0 bases and the J gene end by 3 bases; junction bases not matched to a gene: 7. Germline loops: CDR1 SGHTS, CDR2 YDEGEE. The CDR3, as DNA: TGTGCCAGCAGCTTGGGGGTTCTAGCGGGACACTACAATGAGCAGTTCTTC. Protein product: CASSLGVLAGHYNEQFF.

This clonotype appeared many times. This chain joins TRBV20-1 and TRBJ2-7; TRBD2 aligns across 11 bases. The CDR3 consists of 16 residues. The germline gives CDR1 DFQATT, CDR2 SNEGSKA (reference sequence). V shed 4 bases, J shed 2 bases, and the junction held 10 bases outside the gene matches. The CDR3 reads CSANPVGLAVAYEQYF. The CDR3 DNA sequence: TGCAGTGCTAACCCCGTGGGACTAGCGGTCGCCTACGAGCAGTACTTC.

For this clonotype: This may be a read error, as it is one base from a much larger clone. The genes are TRBV7-3 and TRBJ1-1; D remains ambiguous. The CDR3 runs 14 residues. Germline loops: CDR1 SGHTA, CDR2 FQGTGA. In nucleotides, the CDR3 is TGTGCCAGCAGTTCAGGAAACGTGAACACTGAAGCTTTATTT. Amino acid sequence: CASSSGNVNTEALF. The full variable domain, completed using reference TRBV7-3 and TRBJ1-1, is GAGVSQTPSNKVTEKGKYVELRCDPISGHTALYWYRQSLGQGPEFLIYFQGTGAADDSGLPNDRFFAVRPEGSVSTLKIQRTERGDSAVYLCASSSGNVNTEALFGQGTRLTVV.

Comments on this clonotype: Relative to the germline gene, one junction end is altered; a read error may explain this. V is TRBV11-2 and J is TRBJ2-1; the D is unclear. Germline V lookup: CDR1 SGHAT, CDR2 FQNNGV. The CDR3 is 16 amino acids. The CDR3 bases are TGTGCCAGCAGCTCGTTCTTTGAAACAACCTACAGTGAGCAGTTCTTC. This translates into CASSSFFETTYSEQFF.

The J gene is TRBJ1-1, the V gene TRBV28; D gene unclear. The germline V gene encodes CDR1 MDHEN and CDR2 SYDVKM. This CDR3 comprises 12 residues. V gave up 3 bases and J gave up 1 base, with 3 bases separating them. The CDR3 spells CASSFSNTEAFF. DNA of the CDR3: TGTGCCAGCAGTTTTTCGAACACTGAAGCTTTCTTT.

J is TRBJ2-7 and V is TRBV19, with D tentatively TRBD1 (6 bases). Germline CDR1 reads LNHDA; CDR2 reads SQIVND (reference sequence). V was trimmed by 3 bases and J by 4 bases, leaving 10 bases between them. The CDR3 is 13 residues long. CDR3 sequence (DNA): TGTGCCAGTAGTATGATACAGGGTTACGAGCAGTACTTC. It codes for CASSMIQGYEQYF. Supplemented by reference TRBV19 and TRBJ2-7, the full variable domain reads DGGITQSPKYLFRKEGQNVTLSCEQNLNHDAMYWYRQDPGQGLRLIYYSQIVNDFQKGDIAEGYSVSREKKESFPLTVTSAQKNPTAFYLCASSMIQGYEQYFGPGTRLTVT.

This CDR3 is CATSDGDRNQPQHF. The CDR3 nucleotides read TGTGCCACCAGTGATGGGGACAGGAATCAGCCCCAGCATTTT. This chain uses TRBV24-1 with TRBJ1-5, with TRBD1 matching over 8 bases. The CDR3 has 14 residues. The germline gives CDR1 KGHDR, CDR2 SFDVKD. V trimming: 3 bases; J trimming: 4 bases; junction bases outside the gene matches: 1.

Concerning this clonotype itself: The CDR3 carries no conserved terminal phenylalanine or tryptophan, so it likely arises from a read error. Here the CDR3 reads CASSSRGPYVQYS. In DNA, the CDR3 is TGTGCCAGCAGCTCGAGGGGCCCCTACGTGCAGTACTCT. The chain uses TRBV11-1 and TRBJ2-7, with D perhaps matching TRBD1 or TRBD2 (5 bases each). The germline CDR1 and CDR2 sequences are SGHAT and FQDESV (reference sequence). The CDR3 extends over 13 amino acids.